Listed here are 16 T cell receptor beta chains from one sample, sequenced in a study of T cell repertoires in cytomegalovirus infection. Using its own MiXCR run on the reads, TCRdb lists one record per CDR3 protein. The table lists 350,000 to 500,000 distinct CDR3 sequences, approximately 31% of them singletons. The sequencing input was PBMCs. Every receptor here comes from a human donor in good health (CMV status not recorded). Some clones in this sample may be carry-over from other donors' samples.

Here the CDR3 reads CASSPHDRQGYNEQYF. In nucleotides, the CDR3 is TGTGCCAGCAGCCCTCACGACCGACAGGGGTACAACGAGCAGTACTTC. The gene calls are TRBV7-9 and TRBJ2-7, with 8 bases matching TRBD1. In germline, CDR1 is SEHNR, CDR2 FQNEAQ (reference sequence). V lost 5 bases and J lost 5; bases outside the gene matches: 14. The CDR3 spans 16 residues.

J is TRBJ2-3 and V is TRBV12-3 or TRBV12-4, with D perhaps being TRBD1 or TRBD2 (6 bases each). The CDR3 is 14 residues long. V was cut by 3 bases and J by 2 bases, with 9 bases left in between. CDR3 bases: TGTGCCAGCAGTTTTGGGGGGCCCACAGATACGCAGTATTTT. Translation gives CASSFGGPTDTQYF.

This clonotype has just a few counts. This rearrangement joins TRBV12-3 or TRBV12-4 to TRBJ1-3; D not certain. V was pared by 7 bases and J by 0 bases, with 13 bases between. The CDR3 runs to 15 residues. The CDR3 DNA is TGTGCCAGCAACCCCTCACACCGCTCTGGAAACACCATATATTTT. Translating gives CASNPSHRSGNTIYF.

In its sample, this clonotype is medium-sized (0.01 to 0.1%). The CDR3 reads CASSPTGPAYEQYF. The CDR3 coding sequence is TGTGCCAGCAGTCCAACGGGGCCAGCCTACGAGCAGTACTTC. This chain connects TRBV6-1 to TRBJ2-7; D tentatively fits TRBD1 or TRBD2 (5 bases each). V lost 5 bases and J 2 bases, leaving 13 bases between the germline ends. CDR1 and CDR2 from the germline V gene are MNHNS and SASEGT. This CDR3 comprises 14 residues.

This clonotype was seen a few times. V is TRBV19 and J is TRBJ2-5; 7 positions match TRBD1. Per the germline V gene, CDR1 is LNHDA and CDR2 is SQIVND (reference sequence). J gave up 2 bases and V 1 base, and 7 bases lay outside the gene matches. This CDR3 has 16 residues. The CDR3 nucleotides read TGTGCCAGTAGTATAGGACAGGGTATGAGACAAGAGACCCAGTACTTC. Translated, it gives CASSIGQGMRQETQYF.

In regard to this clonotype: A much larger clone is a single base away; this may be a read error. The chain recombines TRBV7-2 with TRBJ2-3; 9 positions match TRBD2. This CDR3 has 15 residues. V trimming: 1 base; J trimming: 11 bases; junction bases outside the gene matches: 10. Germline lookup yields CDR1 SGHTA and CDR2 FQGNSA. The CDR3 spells CASSLGGSGGRMQYF. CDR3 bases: TGTGCCAGCAGCTTAGGTGGTAGCGGGGGACGTATGCAGTATTTT.

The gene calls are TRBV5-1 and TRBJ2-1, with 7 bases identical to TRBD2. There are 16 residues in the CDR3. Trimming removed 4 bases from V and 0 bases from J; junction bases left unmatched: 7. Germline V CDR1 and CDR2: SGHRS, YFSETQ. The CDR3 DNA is TGCGCCAGCAGCCCCCGACTAGCAAACTCCTACAATGAGCAGTTCTTC. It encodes CASSPRLANSYNEQFF.

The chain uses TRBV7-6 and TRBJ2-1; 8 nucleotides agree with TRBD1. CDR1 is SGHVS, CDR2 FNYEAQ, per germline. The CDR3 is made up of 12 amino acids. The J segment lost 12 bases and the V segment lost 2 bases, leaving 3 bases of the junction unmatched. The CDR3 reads CASSLMTGAQFF. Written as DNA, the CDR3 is TGTGCCAGCAGCTTAATGACAGGGGCGCAGTTCTTC.

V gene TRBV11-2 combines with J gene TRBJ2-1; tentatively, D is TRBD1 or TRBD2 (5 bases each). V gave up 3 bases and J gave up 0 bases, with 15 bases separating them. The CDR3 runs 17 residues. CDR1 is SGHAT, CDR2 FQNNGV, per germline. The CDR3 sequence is CASSLGPARSSYNEQFF. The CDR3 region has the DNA TGTGCCAGCAGCTTGGGACCAGCGAGGAGCTCCTACAATGAGCAGTTCTTC.

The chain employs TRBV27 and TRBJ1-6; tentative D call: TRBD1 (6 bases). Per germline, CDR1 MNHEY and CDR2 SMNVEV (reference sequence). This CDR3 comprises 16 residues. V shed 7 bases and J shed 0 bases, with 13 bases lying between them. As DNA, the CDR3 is TGTGCCAGCAAAACAGGGTCCAGCTCCTATAATTCACCCCTCCACTTT. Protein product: CASKTGSSSYNSPLHF.

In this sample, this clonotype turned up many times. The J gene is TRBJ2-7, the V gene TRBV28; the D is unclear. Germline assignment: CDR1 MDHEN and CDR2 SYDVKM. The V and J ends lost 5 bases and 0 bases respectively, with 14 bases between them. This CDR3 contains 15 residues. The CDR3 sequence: CASSLDRVFSYEQYF. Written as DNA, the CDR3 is TGTGCCAGCAGTCTAGACCGGGTCTTCTCCTACGAGCAGTACTTC.

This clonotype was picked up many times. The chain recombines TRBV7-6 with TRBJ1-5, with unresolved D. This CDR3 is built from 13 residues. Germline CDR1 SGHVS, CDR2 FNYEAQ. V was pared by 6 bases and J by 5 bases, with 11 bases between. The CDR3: CASSKAGDQPQHF. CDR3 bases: TGTGCCAGCAGTAAAGCAGGAGATCAGCCCCAGCATTTT.

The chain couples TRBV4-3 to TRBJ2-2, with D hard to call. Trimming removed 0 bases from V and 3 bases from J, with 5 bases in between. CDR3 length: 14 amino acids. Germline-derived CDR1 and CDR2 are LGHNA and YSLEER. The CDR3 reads CASSQELHTGELFF. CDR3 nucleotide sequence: TGCGCCAGCAGCCAAGAATTGCACACCGGGGAGCTGTTTTTT.

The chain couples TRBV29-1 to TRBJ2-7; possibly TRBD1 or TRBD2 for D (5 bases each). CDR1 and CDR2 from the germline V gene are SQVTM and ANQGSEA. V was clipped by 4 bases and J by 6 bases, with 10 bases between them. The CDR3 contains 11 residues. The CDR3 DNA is TGCAGCGTTGTAGGGACGGGCGAGCAGTACTTC. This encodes CSVVGTGEQYF.

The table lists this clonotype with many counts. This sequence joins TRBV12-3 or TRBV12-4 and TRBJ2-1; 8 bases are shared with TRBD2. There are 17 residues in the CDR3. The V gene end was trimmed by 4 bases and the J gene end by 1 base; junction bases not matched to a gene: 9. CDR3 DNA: TGTGCCAGCAGTTCCACCTCCGGGACTAGGTCCTACAATGAGCAGTTCTTC. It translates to CASSSTSGTRSYNEQFF.

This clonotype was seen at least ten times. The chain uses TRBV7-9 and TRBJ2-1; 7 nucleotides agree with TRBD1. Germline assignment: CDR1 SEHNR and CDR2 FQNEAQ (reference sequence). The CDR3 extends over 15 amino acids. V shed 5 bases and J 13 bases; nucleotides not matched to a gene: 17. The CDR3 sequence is CASSRRDSGGLVQFF. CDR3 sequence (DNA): TGTGCCAGCAGCCGCCGGGACAGTGGTGGGCTTGTTCAGTTCTTC.